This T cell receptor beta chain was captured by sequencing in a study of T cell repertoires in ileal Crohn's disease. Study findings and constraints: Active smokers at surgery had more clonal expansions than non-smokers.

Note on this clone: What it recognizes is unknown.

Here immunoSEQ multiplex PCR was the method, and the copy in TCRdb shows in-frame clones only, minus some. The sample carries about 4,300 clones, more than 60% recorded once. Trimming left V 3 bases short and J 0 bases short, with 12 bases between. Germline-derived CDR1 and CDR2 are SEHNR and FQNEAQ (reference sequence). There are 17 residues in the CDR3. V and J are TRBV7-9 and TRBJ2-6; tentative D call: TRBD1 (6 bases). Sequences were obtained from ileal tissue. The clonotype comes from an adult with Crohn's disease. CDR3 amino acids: CASSLDSGSSGANVLTF. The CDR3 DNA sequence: TGTGCCAGCAGCTTGGACAGTGGGAGCTCTGGGGCCAACGTCCTGACTTTC.